The T cell receptor (beta chain) described here comes from a study of spatial heterogeneity in lung cancer. Overall study: Unique TCR and UMI combinations averaged more than ten appearances each in raw reads. Study observations and caveats: Ubiquitous expanded tumor TCRs appeared in blood more at resection than follow-up.

Sample share makes this clonotype medium-sized. Its antigen is still unknown. One entry per CDR3 protein results from TCRdb running MiXCR on the 5' RACE reads. The sample lists tens of thousands of distinct CDR3 sequences, 5.2% seen once, with 29% in the top ten. This CDR3 is built from 15 residues. Per germline, CDR1 SEHNR and CDR2 FQNEAQ (reference sequence). V lost 5 bases and J lost 0; bases outside the gene matches: 6. As to time point: sample taken at primary tumor resection. Whole RNA from tumor, nontumor lung or frozen PBMC was sequenced unsorted. Sample: PBMCs, taken at surgery. This receptor was obtained from a female donor with early-stage non-small cell lung cancer. The chain combines TRBV7-9 with TRBJ2-7; 8 bases are a match to TRBD2. The CDR3 here is CASSGSGVSSYEQYF. The CDR3 region has the DNA TGTGCCAGCAGCGGTAGCGGGGTAAGCTCCTACGAGCAGTACTTC.